The 17 T cell receptor beta chains in this list originate from one sample, sequenced in a study of quantifying T cell responses using KT2 cells. Study as a whole: TCR alpha and beta constant-region primers primed reverse transcription of RNA.

Each cDNA got a UMI-containing oligo ligated at its 3' end. First-round PCR used three to five cycles and beta primers RC1.1 and RC1.2 covering TRBC1 and TRBC2. TCRdb reprocessed the UMI-ligation and nested PCR reads with MiXCR, giving one entry per CDR3 protein. This table holds roughly 38,000 distinct CDR3 sequences, over 15% found once. The sequencing input was PBMCs spiked with cells of the T cell clone KT2. The receptors were gathered from a human donor.

This clonotype was found a few times. The chain uses TRBV6-5 and TRBJ1-2; 9 bases align to TRBD1. V was clipped by 4 bases and J by 8 bases; unmatched bases: 11. Germline-derived CDR1 and CDR2 are MNHEY and SVGAGI. The CDR3 loop spans 15 amino acids. Here the CDR3 DNA reads TGTGCCAGCAGTTCCGCCGGGACAGGGCGGGGAGGCTACACCTTC. Translating gives CASSSAGTGRGGYTF.

This clonotype has only a few counts. The rearrangement uses TRBV9 and TRBJ2-2; no clear D gene. Germline CDR1 reads SGDLS; CDR2 reads YYNGEE. This CDR3 has 16 residues. Deletions cut 0 bases from V and 0 bases from J, with 9 bases between. The CDR3 loop is CASSVGNGPNTGELFF. The CDR3 bases are TGTGCCAGCAGCGTAGGAAACGGGCCGAACACCGGGGAGCTGTTTTTT.

The chain employs TRBV14 and TRBJ2-3; 7 bases agree with TRBD2. This CDR3 comprises 15 residues. Germline assignment: CDR1 SGHDN and CDR2 FVKESK. V gave up 2 bases and J gave up 0 bases; unmatched junction bases: 2. The CDR3 here is CASSQFSGSTDTQYF. The CDR3 bases are TGTGCCAGCAGCCAATTTAGCGGGAGCACAGATACGCAGTATTTT. Supplemented by reference TRBV14 and TRBJ2-3, the full variable domain reads EAGVTQFPSHSVIEKGQTVTLRCDPISGHDNLYWYRRVMGKEIKFLLHFVKESKQDESGMPNNRFLAERTGGTYSTLKVQPAELEDSGVYFCASSQFSGSTDTQYFGPGTRLTVL.

This clonotype occurred once. This chain uses TRBV29-1 with TRBJ1-1; the D is unclear. CDR1 and CDR2 (germline): SQVTM, ANQGSEA. CDR3 size: 13 residues. V dropped 5 bases and J dropped 1 base, with 11 bases sitting between them. The CDR3: CSVQYGTNTEAFF. The CDR3 DNA sequence: TGCAGCGTTCAATATGGAACGAACACTGAAGCTTTCTTT.

The J gene is TRBJ2-7, the V gene TRBV7-9; 7 positions agree with TRBD1. Germline trimming cut 5 bases from V and 4 bases from J; bases unmatched to any gene: 14. This CDR3 is built from 16 residues. In germline, CDR1 is SEHNR, CDR2 FQNEAQ (reference sequence). In DNA, the CDR3 is TGTGCCAGCAGCACGTCCGGGACAGTGATAGATTACGAGCAGTACTTC. Its translation: CASSTSGTVIDYEQYF.

This clonotype has just a few counts. The chain joins TRBV28 to TRBJ2-7; 7 bases map to TRBD2. The CDR3 runs to 11 residues. Looked up from germline, CDR1 is MDHEN and CDR2 is SYDVKM. Trimming removed 8 bases from V and 2 bases from J; junction bases left unmatched: 0. DNA of the CDR3: TGTGCCAGCGGACTAGCCTACGAGCAGTACTTC. Encoded protein: CASGLAYEQYF.

The chain recombines TRBV20-1 with TRBJ2-2; no clear D gene. Trimming took off 0 bases at V and 6 bases at J, with 17 bases between the two ends. The CDR3 has 16 amino acids. Germline V lookup: CDR1 DFQATT, CDR2 SNEGSKA (reference sequence). The CDR3 DNA follows: TGCAGTGCTAGAGAGGGCGGATCGAGGAGATCCGGGGAGCTGTTTTTT. Its translation: CSAREGGSRRSGELFF.

The CDR3 is CSVATVLSGNTIYF. CDR3 nucleotides: TGCAGCGTTGCGACAGTACTCTCTGGAAACACCATATATTTT. The chain links TRBV29-1 to TRBJ1-3; weak D call: TRBD1 (5 bases). The CDR3 consists of 14 residues. Germline assignment: CDR1 SQVTM and CDR2 ANQGSEA. V lost 4 bases to trimming and J lost 0 bases, with 10 bases between them.

This clonotype was seen ten or more times. The CDR3 region has the DNA TGCAGTGCTCAAAACCACAGGGACTCCTACAATGAGCAGTTCTTC. It is translated as CSAQNHRDSYNEQFF. The gene calls are TRBV20-1 and TRBJ2-1, with a possible D match to TRBD1 (6 bases). Germline assignment: CDR1 DFQATT and CDR2 SNEGSKA (reference sequence). V lost 5 bases to trimming and J lost 0 bases, with 14 bases between them. This CDR3 is built from 15 residues.

This clonotype showed up just a few times. V usage is TRBV7-9 and J usage is TRBJ2-3, with 8 bases lining up with TRBD2. V gave up 0 bases and J gave up 4 bases; unmatched junction bases: 9. The germline CDR1 and CDR2 sequences are SEHNR and FQNEAQ (reference sequence). This CDR3 has 17 residues. As DNA, the CDR3 is TGTGCCAGCAGCTTAGCGCTGAGGACTAGCTTGTCAGATACGCAGTATTTT. It is translated as CASSLALRTSLSDTQYF.

V and J are TRBV28 and TRBJ1-5; 8 positions match TRBD1. The CDR3 loop spans 15 amino acids. The germline V gene encodes CDR1 MDHEN and CDR2 SYDVKM. The V segment lost 6 bases and the J segment 3 bases; nucleotides outside the gene matches: 7. The CDR3 DNA follows: TGTGCCAGCAGGCAACGGACAGGGATCAATCAGCCCCAGCATTTT. Translation: CASRQRTGINQPQHF.

This chain links TRBV5-1 with TRBJ1-5; TRBD1 matches at 7 bases. Per germline, CDR1 SGHRS and CDR2 YFSETQ. Trimming removed 0 bases from V and 7 bases from J; junction bases left unmatched: 7. The length of the CDR3 is 15 residues. Here the CDR3 DNA reads TGCGCCAGCAGCTTGGGAGACAGGGACGGACAGCCCCAGCATTTT. Translated, it gives CASSLGDRDGQPQHF.

V and J are TRBV12-3 or TRBV12-4 and TRBJ2-5, with 7 bases matching TRBD1. The CDR3 spans 15 residues. The J segment lost 9 bases and the V segment lost 5 bases, leaving 15 bases of the junction unmatched. CDR3 nucleotide sequence: TGTGCCAGCAGTGATCGGACAGGCCAGGGGCGGGCCCAGTACTTC. As protein: CASSDRTGQGRAQYF.

This sequence joins TRBV18 and TRBJ2-6; 7 bases match TRBD1. J gave up 4 bases and V 1 base, and 7 bases lay outside the gene matches. The CDR3 has 17 residues. Per the germline V gene, CDR1 is KGHSH and CDR2 is LQKENI. The CDR3 DNA is TGTGCCAGCTCACCACTTAAACAGGGGTCAGGGGCCAACGTCCTGACTTTC. Protein: CASSPLKQGSGANVLTF.

The rearrangement uses TRBV25-1 and TRBJ1-1; D uncertain. Trimming removed 2 bases at V and 2 bases at J, with 6 bases between. CDR1 and CDR2 from the germline V gene are MGHDK and SYGVNS. The CDR3 is 13 amino acids. CDR3 nucleotides: TGTGCCAGCAGTGAAAGGGAAAACACTGAAGCTTTCTTT. Protein: CASSERENTEAFF.

A few counts support this clonotype. The CDR3 nucleotides read TGTGCCTCTAGATCCGGGCCTGTCAACACTGAAGCTTTCTTT. Protein product: CASRSGPVNTEAFF. V usage is TRBV12-3 or TRBV12-4 and J usage is TRBJ1-1, with D hard to call. This CDR3 comprises 14 residues. V dropped 11 bases and J dropped 2 bases, with 18 bases sitting between them.

The chain carries TRBV5-1 and TRBJ1-1; D is possibly TRBD1 (6 bases). Between the trimmed V and J ends, which lost 0 bases and 8 bases, there was a span of 14 bases. The CDR3 spans 14 residues. Germline V gene lookup returns CDR1 SGHRS and CDR2 YFSETQ. The chain's CDR3 is CASSLVGDRLEAFF. CDR3 in DNA: TGCGCCAGCAGCTTGGTGGGAGACAGGTTGGAAGCTTTCTTT. The full variable domain, rest sourced from reference TRBV5-1 and TRBJ1-1, is KAGVTQTPRYLIKTRGQQVTLSCSPISGHRSVSWYQQTPGQGLQFLFEYFSETQRNKGNFPGRFSGRQFSNSRSEMNVSTLELGDSALYLCASSLVGDRLEAFFGQGTRLTVV.